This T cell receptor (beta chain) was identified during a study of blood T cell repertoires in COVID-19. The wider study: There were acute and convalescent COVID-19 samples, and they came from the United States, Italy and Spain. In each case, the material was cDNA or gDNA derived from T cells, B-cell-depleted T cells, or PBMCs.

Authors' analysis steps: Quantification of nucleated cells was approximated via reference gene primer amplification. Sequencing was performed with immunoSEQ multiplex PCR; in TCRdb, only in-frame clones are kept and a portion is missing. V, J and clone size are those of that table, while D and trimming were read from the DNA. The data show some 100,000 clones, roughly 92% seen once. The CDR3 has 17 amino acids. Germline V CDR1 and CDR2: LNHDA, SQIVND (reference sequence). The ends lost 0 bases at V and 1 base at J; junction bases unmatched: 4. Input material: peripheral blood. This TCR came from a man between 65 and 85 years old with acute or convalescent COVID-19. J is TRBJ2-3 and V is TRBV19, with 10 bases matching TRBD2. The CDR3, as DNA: TGTGCCAGTAGTATAGATCTGGGGACTAGCGGCACAGATACGCAGTATTTT. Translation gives CASSIDLGTSGTDTQYF.